The subject of this entry is one T cell receptor beta chain. Its target is not known. These data belong to a study of cytotoxic CD8 clonotypes in ibrutinib-treated CLL. Overall study: Around 12 relapsed/refractory, approximately 15 treatment-naive; roughly 18 IGHV unmutated. Once treatment had gone on for a median of around 11 months, range 6 to 36, response samples were drawn. Study results and limitations: Circulating CD8+ T-cell counts were tracked by baseline clonality, which exceeded that of age-matched healthy donors.

Libraries were prepared by immunoSEQ multiplex PCR; TCRdb keeps only in-frame clonotypes and omits some of them. This sample carries just under 70,000 clones, roughly 72% of them seen once, and the ten largest clones take roughly 6%. This CDR3 comprises 14 residues. The ends lost 2 bases at V and 8 bases at J; junction bases unmatched: 5. Germline V lookup: CDR1 SGDLS, CDR2 YYNGEE. Sequenced here: PBMCs, sampled after 12 months of ibrutinib treatment. The source is a human donor with chronic lymphocytic leukemia. The chain employs TRBV9 and TRBJ1-4; TRBD1 aligns across 8 bases. The CDR3, as DNA: TGTGCCAGCAGCGTGGCAGGGGGCCGAGAAAAACTGTTTTTT. Protein sequence: CASSVAGGREKLFF. Drawing the rest from reference TRBV9 and TRBJ1-4, the complete variable domain is DSGVTQTPKHLITATGQRVTLRCSPRSGDLSVYWYQQSLDQGLQFLIQYYNGEERAKGNILERFSAQQFPDLHSELNLSSLELGDSALYFCASSVAGGREKLFFGSGTQLSVL.